The 19 T cell receptor beta chains below all came from one sample that was sequenced in a study of technical replicates of blood from a handful of donors. Produced via immunoSEQ multiplex PCR; TCRdb's table is partial and in-frame only. The table has about 75,000 clones, 95% to 98% seen once; the top ten hold 0.25% to 0.3%. Material for sequencing was T cells isolated from PBMCs. These receptors all come from a human donor in good health.

The chain recombines TRBV9 with TRBJ2-3, with 8 positions matching TRBD2. Germline CDR1 SGDLS, CDR2 YYNGEE. The V and J ends lost 0 bases and 1 base, in that order; junction bases with no gene match: 4. The CDR3 sequence is 16 residues long. As DNA, the CDR3 is TGTGCCAGCAGCGTAGAAGCGGGAGCAGGCACAGATACGCAGTATTTT. Residues: CASSVEAGAGTDTQYF. Based on the CDR3 plus reference TRBV9 and TRBJ2-3, the full variable domain is DSGVTQTPKHLITATGQRVTLRCSPRSGDLSVYWYQQSLDQGLQFLIQYYNGEERAKGNILERFSAQQFPDLHSELNLSSLELGDSALYFCASSVEAGAGTDTQYFGPGTRLTVL.

The rearrangement links TRBV10-3 to TRBJ2-3; tentatively, D is TRBD1 (6 bases). The V gene lost 5 bases and the J gene lost 2 bases, with 11 bases spanning the gap. Germline V gene data show CDR1 as ENHRY and CDR2 as SYGVKD. The CDR3 runs 14 residues. The CDR3 sequence is CAISPGASTDTQYF. The CDR3 DNA sequence: TGTGCCATCAGTCCAGGGGCCTCCACAGATACGCAGTATTTT.

With regard to this clone: The germline gene is not matched at one end of the junction; a read error may be the cause. J is TRBJ2-1 and V is TRBV30; D is uncertain. The CDR3 has 14 residues. Germline-derived CDR1 and CDR2 are GTSNPN and SVGIG (reference sequence). CDR3 coding DNA: TGTGCCTGGAGTAGCCCCCGGGTCTACGATGAGCAGTTCTTC. This codes for CAWSSPRVYDEQFF.

V is TRBV5-4 and J is TRBJ1-2; TRBD1 matches 12 bases. Unmatched junction bases numbered 8, after V lost 5 bases and J lost 6 bases. This CDR3 has 15 amino acids. Per the germline V gene, CDR1 is SGHNT and CDR2 is YYREEE (reference sequence). CDR3: CASSSPGQGAHGYTF. The CDR3, as DNA: TGTGCCAGCAGTTCTCCGGGACAGGGGGCACATGGCTACACCTTC.

The chain is built from TRBV11-3 and TRBJ1-1; D unclear. CDR3 length equals 17 residues. V was shortened by 7 bases and J by 1 base, with 22 bases between the two germline ends. CDR1 and CDR2 from the germline V gene are SGHNT and YENEEA. The CDR3 region is CASNLSPGPSSNTEAFF. DNA for the CDR3: TGTGCCAGCAATTTGTCCCCAGGCCCTTCTTCGAACACTGAAGCTTTCTTT.

A single count supports this clone. The V call is TRBV27, the J call TRBJ2-7; 13 bases agree with TRBD2. J was trimmed by 2 bases and V by 5 bases; bases with no gene match: 3. This CDR3 has 15 amino acids. In germline, CDR1 is MNHEY, CDR2 SMNVEV (reference sequence). In DNA, the CDR3 is TGTGCCAGCAGTCTCGGGACTAGCGGGACCTACGAGCAGTACTTC. Amino acids: CASSLGTSGTYEQYF.

This chain joins TRBV5-1 and TRBJ1-3; D is perhaps TRBD1 (5 bases). Germline loops: CDR1 SGHRS, CDR2 YFSETQ. The CDR3 is 14 amino acids. V lost 4 bases and J lost 8, with 16 bases in between. CDR3 in DNA: TGCGCCAGCAGCCAGGGACCGGGAGTGGACACCATATATTTT. Encoded protein: CASSQGPGVDTIYF.

This chain joins TRBV6-6 and TRBJ2-7, with D maybe TRBD1 (5 bases). This CDR3 contains 12 residues. Trimming removed 0 bases at V and 5 bases at J, with 5 bases between. Germline V gene data show CDR1 as MNHNY and CDR2 as SVGAGI (reference sequence). CDR3 residues: CASSYSRDEQYF. Here the CDR3 DNA reads TGTGCCAGCAGTTACTCCAGGGACGAGCAGTACTTC.

V usage is TRBV28 and J usage is TRBJ2-1; 9 bases line up with TRBD1. Germline V lookup: CDR1 MDHEN, CDR2 SYDVKM. V lost 4 bases, J lost 6 bases, and 7 bases stayed unmatched. This CDR3 contains 15 residues. CDR3 residues: CASSSWTGVSNEQFF. The CDR3 coding sequence is TGTGCCAGCAGTTCGTGGACAGGGGTCAGCAATGAGCAGTTCTTC.

The table lists this clone with a count of one. The chain carries TRBV30 and TRBJ1-1; D call uncertain. The CDR3 sequence is 13 residues long. Germline V gene data show CDR1 as GTSNPN and CDR2 as SVGIG (reference sequence). V lost 3 bases to trimming and J lost 0 bases, with 8 bases between them. Here the CDR3 reads CAWRAQMNTEAFF. The CDR3 DNA reads as TGTGCCTGGAGAGCACAGATGAACACTGAAGCTTTCTTT.

The chain carries TRBV30 and TRBJ2-7; tentatively, D is TRBD1 (8 bases). CDR3 length: 14 amino acids. V was shortened by 2 bases and J by 7 bases, with 18 bases between the two germline ends. CDR1 is GTSNPN, CDR2 SVGIG, per germline (reference sequence). This CDR3 reads CAWSLLDRGGEQYF. In nucleotides, the CDR3 is TGTGCCTGGAGTCTCTTAGACAGGGGAGGGGAGCAGTACTTC.

V gene TRBV5-1 combines with J gene TRBJ1-5, with 7 bases that match TRBD1. The length of the CDR3 is 15 residues. J gave up 1 base and V 4 bases, and 5 bases lay outside the gene matches. Germline CDR1 SGHRS, CDR2 YFSETQ. The CDR3 reads CASSLTTGSNQPQHF. The CDR3 DNA reads TGCGCCAGCAGCCTAACGACAGGGAGCAATCAGCCCCAGCATTTT. Combining the CDR3 with reference TRBV5-1 and TRBJ1-5 gives the whole variable domain KAGVTQTPRYLIKTRGQQVTLSCSPISGHRSVSWYQQTPGQGLQFLFEYFSETQRNKGNFPGRFSGRQFSNSRSEMNVSTLELGDSALYLCASSLTTGSNQPQHFGDGTRLSIL.

The chain combines TRBV10-1 with TRBJ1-2; 8 bases align to TRBD1. Germline trimming cut 3 bases from V and 6 bases from J; bases unmatched to any gene: 9. Germline V lookup: CDR1 WNHNN, CDR2 SYGVQD (reference sequence). This CDR3 is 15 amino acids long. The DNA for the CDR3 is TGCGCCAGCAGTGACACCGGGACAGGCCCCAATGGCTACACCTTC. Translated, it gives CASSDTGTGPNGYTF.

This chain joins TRBV28 and TRBJ2-2; perhaps TRBD2 as D (6 bases). Trimming stripped 6 bases from V and 2 bases from J, with 7 bases between. The germline V gene has CDR1 MDHEN and CDR2 SYDVKM. The CDR3 sequence is 13 residues long. The CDR3 sequence is CASSGSNTGELFF. The DNA for the CDR3 is TGTGCCAGCAGCGGGAGTAACACCGGGGAGCTGTTTTTT. The full variable domain, its missing parts supplied by reference TRBV28 and TRBJ2-2, is DVKVTQSSRYLVKRTGEKVFLECVQDMDHENMFWYRQDPGLGLRLIYFSYDVKMKEKGDIPEGYSVSREKKERFSLILESASTNQTSMYLCASSGSNTGELFFGEGSRLTVL.

V is TRBV27 and J is TRBJ2-1; weak D call: TRBD1 (5 bases). The CDR3 sequence is 11 residues long. V was trimmed by 8 bases and J by 6 bases, leaving 8 bases between them. The germline CDR1 and CDR2 sequences are MNHEY and SMNVEV (reference sequence). The DNA for the CDR3 is TGTGCCAGCCGACAGATCAATGAGCAGTTCTTC. Its protein product is CASRQINEQFF.

V gene TRBV29-1 combines with J gene TRBJ1-1, with D tentatively TRBD1 (6 bases). Germline V gives CDR1 SQVTM, CDR2 ANQGSEA. V gave up 7 bases and J gave up 8 bases, with 17 bases separating them. This CDR3 region has 12 residues. CDR3 in DNA: TGCAGCGGGGGGGGGCAGGGGCTAGAAGCTTTCTTT. Translating it yields CSGGGQGLEAFF. Drawing the rest from reference TRBV29-1 and TRBJ1-1, the complete variable domain is SAVISQKPSRDICQRGTSLTIQCQVDSQVTMMFWYRQQPGQSLTLIATANQGSEATYESGFVIDKFPISRPNLTFSTLTVSNMSPEDSSIYLCSGGGQGLEAFFGQGTRLTVV.

The chain uses TRBV13 and TRBJ2-7, with D unresolved. Trimming took off 5 bases at V and 6 bases at J, with 11 bases between the two ends. The CDR3 runs 12 residues. The V gene's germline CDR1 is PRHDT and CDR2 FYEKMQ (reference sequence). The CDR3 nucleotides read TGTGCCAGCAGCCTCTCCCCAGGCGAGCAGTACTTC. Translated, it gives CASSLSPGEQYF. The variable domain in full, completed from reference TRBV13 and TRBJ2-7, reads AAGVIQSPRHLIKEKRETATLKCYPIPRHDTVYWYQQGPGQDPQFLISFYEKMQSDKGSIPDRFSAQQFSDYHSELNMSSLELGDSALYFCASSLSPGEQYFGPGTRLTVT.

CDR3 DNA: TGTGCCATCAGTAACGGGGGTCAGCCCCAGCATTTT. It is translated as CAISNGGQPQHF. The J gene is TRBJ1-5, the V gene TRBV10-3; possible D gene TRBD1, 5 bases. The CDR3 runs to 12 residues. The ends were cut back, 5 bases at V and 6 bases at J, with 8 bases in the middle. CDR1 and CDR2 (germline): ENHRY, SYGVKD.

The gene calls are TRBV15 and TRBJ1-1; 8 bases line up with TRBD1. Trimming at V came to 3 bases and at J to 4 bases, leaving 10 bases not matched to a gene. This CDR3 has 16 amino acids. The germline gives CDR1 LNHNV, CDR2 YYDKDF (reference sequence). CDR3 amino acids: CATSRGRGLVGTEAFF. For the CDR3, the DNA is TGTGCCACCAGCAGGGGCAGGGGGCTTGTTGGCACTGAAGCTTTCTTT.